The source of this T cell receptor (beta chain) is a study of blood T cells in healthy people across ages. Primed by a sample-barcoded 5' primer and a J-beta primer mix, a second PCR proceeded for 7 to 11 cycles. MiXCR, applied by TCRdb to the 5' RACE reads, yields one record per CDR3 protein. The profile shows approximately 1,700,000 distinct CDR3 sequences, roughly 43% of them singletons. Regarding the study as a whole: With age, beta diversity per million T cells declined roughly linearly, significantly by 40. Donor CMV status was unknown, possibly confounding expanded clonotype changes. Donors of long life had a larger count of naive CD4+ cells and greater diversity than aged donors.

Comments on this clonotype: Antigen: not known.

This sequence originates from a human donor in good health. The sequencing sample was made of blood.

The CDR3 sequence is CASSLSTSLGETQYF. In nucleotides, the CDR3 is TGTGCCAGCAGCCTCTCGACTAGTTTGGGAGAGACCCAGTACTTC. The chain couples TRBV4-2 to TRBJ2-5; D possibly corresponds to TRBD2 (6 bases). The CDR3 contains 15 residues. CDR1 LGHNA and CDR2 YNFKEQ come from the germline V gene. V lost 4 bases, J lost 4 bases, and 16 bases lay in between.